The text below deals with one T cell receptor beta chain. These data belong to a study of blood T cell repertoires in COVID-19. Study-level information: Samples came from the United States, Italy and Spain, spanning acute and convalescent COVID-19. From T cells, B-cell-depleted T cells, or PBMCs came the material, which was cDNA or gDNA.

Authors' data handling: Nucleated cell number was recorded as an estimate derived from reference gene primer amplification. Using immunoSEQ multiplex PCR, the repertoire was profiled, and TCRdb retains in-frame clones only, with some absent. The DNA was the basis for D and trimming; V, J and clone size are from that table. The sample lists approximately 460,000 clones, roughly 89% occurring once. Trimming took 4 bases from V and 0 from J, leaving 7 bases between them. Germline V gene lookup returns CDR1 SNHLY and CDR2 FYNNEI. The CDR3 spans 14 residues. The sequenced sample was peripheral blood. The chain uses TRBV2 and TRBJ1-5; D remains unclear. This sequence originates from a man aged 18 to 29 with COVID-19, enrolled during active disease. CDR3 amino acids: CASSGSVSNQPQHF. The CDR3 DNA sequence: TGTGCCAGCAGTGGGTCAGTTAGCAATCAGCCCCAGCATTTT.